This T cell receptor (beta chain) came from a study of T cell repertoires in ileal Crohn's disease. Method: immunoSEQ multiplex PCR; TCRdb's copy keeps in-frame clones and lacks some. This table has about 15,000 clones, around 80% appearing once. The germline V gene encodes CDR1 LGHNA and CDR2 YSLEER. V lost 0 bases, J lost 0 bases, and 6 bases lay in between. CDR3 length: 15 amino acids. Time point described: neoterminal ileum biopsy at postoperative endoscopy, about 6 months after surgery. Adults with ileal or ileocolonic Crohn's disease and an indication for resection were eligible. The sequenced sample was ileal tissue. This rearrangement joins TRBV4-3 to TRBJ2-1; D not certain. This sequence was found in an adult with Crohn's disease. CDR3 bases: TGCGCCAGCAGCCAAGAACTGTTCTCCTACAATGAGCAGTTCTTC. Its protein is CASSQELFSYNEQFF.